At least ten counts were recorded for the clone carrying this T cell receptor beta chain. The sample originates from a study of Graves' ophthalmopathy and Graves' hyperthyroidism. Scientists amplified the TCR beta CDR3 regions from RNA transcripts. HTBI primers were employed in first-round RT-PCR, then a second-round multiplex PCR followed. TCRdb used MiXCR to reprocess the multiplex PCR reads, holding one entry per CDR3 protein. The profile covers 300,000 or so distinct CDR3 sequences, with roughly 15% appearing a single time and about 12% taken by the ten largest. Germline V gene lookup returns CDR1 SEHNR and CDR2 FQNEAQ (reference sequence). CDR3 size: 13 residues. V was clipped by 4 bases and J by 3 bases, with 10 bases between them.

The clonotype was recovered from an adult man with Graves' ophthalmopathy. The chain carries TRBV7-9 and TRBJ2-7; D possibly matches TRBD1 or TRBD2 (5 bases each). The sequenced material came from peripheral blood. This CDR3 reads CASSYRDGYEQYF. DNA for the CDR3: TGTGCCAGCAGCTACCGGGACGGCTACGAGCAGTACTTC.